Included here is one TCR beta chain sequence, with context. No antigen is known for it. These data originate in a study of T cell responses to AZD1222 COVID-19 vaccine. TCRdb keeps only in-frame clones here, not all; method: immunoSEQ multiplex PCR. The sample includes 140,000 to 150,000 clones, about 87% of them seen just once. Study-wide findings and caveats: No repertoire was sampled before or during the peak T cell response, only after it. Females made up more of the donors, who were largely white British, and clonal diversity may have come out too low. Baseline testing showed seropositivity in only 6 or 7 AZD1222 recipients.

V lost 2 bases to trimming and J lost 1 base, with 16 bases between them. CDR1 and CDR2 from the germline V gene are LGHNA and YNFKEQ. There are 17 residues in the CDR3. The sequence was collected from an adult in good health. This sample comprised peripheral blood, obtained on day 0 of AZD1222 vaccination. The rearrangement uses TRBV4-2 and TRBJ2-3; TRBD1 is a possible D gene (6 bases). CDR3: CASSQTGDTERTDTQYF. Here the CDR3 DNA reads TGTGCCAGCAGCCAAACCGGGGACACGGAACGCACAGATACGCAGTATTTT.